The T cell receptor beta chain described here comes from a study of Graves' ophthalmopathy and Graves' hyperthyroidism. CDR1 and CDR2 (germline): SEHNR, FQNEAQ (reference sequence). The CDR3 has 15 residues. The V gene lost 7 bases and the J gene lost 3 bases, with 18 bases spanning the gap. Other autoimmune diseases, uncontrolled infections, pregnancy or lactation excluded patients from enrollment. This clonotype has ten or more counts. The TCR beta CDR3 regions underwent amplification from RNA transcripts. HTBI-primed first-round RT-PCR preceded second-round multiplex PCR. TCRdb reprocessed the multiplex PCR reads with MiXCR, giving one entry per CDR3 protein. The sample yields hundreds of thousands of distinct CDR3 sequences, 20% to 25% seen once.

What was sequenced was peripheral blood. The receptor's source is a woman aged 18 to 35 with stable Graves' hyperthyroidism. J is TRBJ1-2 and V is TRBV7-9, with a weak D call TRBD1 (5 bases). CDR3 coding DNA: TGTGCCAGCACGCTGCTAGGGACGGACCACTATGGCTACACCTTC. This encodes CASTLLGTDHYGYTF.